The clone carrying this T cell receptor (beta chain) has more than one count but fewer than ten. These data are taken from a study of blood T cell repertoires in COVID-19. Study context: Samples representing acute and convalescent COVID-19 were sourced from the United States, Italy and Spain.

V dropped 3 bases and J dropped 4 bases, with 13 bases sitting between them. Germline CDR1 reads SGHNT; CDR2 reads YYREEE (reference sequence). The CDR3 spans 14 residues. In the source study's methods: Reference gene primer amplification gave estimated nucleated cell counts. The protocol was immunoSEQ multiplex PCR, while the TCRdb copy is restricted to in-frame clones and leaves out a portion. V and J calls and clone size are those listed in that table; D and trimming were worked out from the DNA. The data contain hundreds of thousands of clones, about 88% of them seen just once; the ten biggest clones take up roughly 0.94%.

The sequenced sample was PBMCs or T cells enriched from blood (not recorded which). The TCR was taken from a woman under 40 who had recovered from COVID-19. V gene TRBV5-4 combines with J gene TRBJ1-1; tentative D call: TRBD1 (5 bases). This CDR3 reads CASSSMGGGTEAFF. CDR3 DNA sequence: TGTGCCAGCAGCTCCATGGGGGGGGGCACTGAAGCTTTCTTT.